Following are 15 T cell receptor beta chains from one sample sequenced in a study of Ad26.COV2.S vaccination and SARS-CoV-2 variants. Sequencing used immunoSEQ multiplex PCR; TCRdb keeps in-frame clones, though not all of them. The sample has about 94,000 clones, more than 70% seen once. The material sequenced was peripheral blood, taken after recovery from COVID-19. The receptors shown here come from a human donor who had recovered from COVID-19.

A single count supports this clone. CDR3 DNA sequence: TGCGCCAGCAGCTTGTTCGGACAGGAATCCAATGAGCAGTTCTTC. The encoded protein is CASSLFGQESNEQFF. The chain joins TRBV5-1 to TRBJ2-1, with 7 bases identical to TRBD1. The CDR3 sequence is 15 residues long. Germline trimming cut 1 base from V and 6 bases from J; bases unmatched to any gene: 7. The germline V gene has CDR1 SGHRS and CDR2 YFSETQ.

In its sample, this clone was seen a few times. V is TRBV15 and J is TRBJ1-3, with a weak D call TRBD1 (6 bases). V lost 5 bases and J 10 bases, leaving 18 bases between the germline ends. The CDR3 consists of 14 residues. Germline V CDR1 and CDR2: LNHNV, YYDKDF (reference sequence). CDR3 loop: CATSFRDTQSTIYF. The CDR3, as DNA: TGTGCCACCAGCTTCCGGGACACTCAGTCGACCATATATTTT. The entire variable domain, with the rest obtained from reference TRBV15 and TRBJ1-3, is as follows: DAMVIQNPRYQVTQFGKPVTLSCSQTLNHNVMYWYQQKSSQAPKLLFHYYDKDFNNEADTPDNFQSRRPNTSFCFLDIRSPGLGDTAMYLCATSFRDTQSTIYFGEGSWLTVV.

V usage is TRBV4-3 and J usage is TRBJ1-5; D gene ambiguous. This CDR3 region has 15 residues. Deletions cut 4 bases from V and 2 bases from J, with 12 bases between. The germline CDR1 and CDR2 sequences are LGHNA and YSLEER. Here the CDR3 reads CASSPLLGGNQPQHF. For the CDR3, the DNA is TGCGCCAGCAGCCCACTCCTCGGGGGCAATCAGCCCCAGCATTTT.

This chain connects TRBV19 to TRBJ2-5; tentatively, D is TRBD1 (5 bases). Looked up from germline, CDR1 is LNHDA and CDR2 is SQIVND (reference sequence). V dropped 5 bases and J dropped 5 bases, with 12 bases sitting between them. The CDR3 covers 13 residues. The CDR3 sequence: CASSLTSGETQYF. The CDR3 DNA follows: TGTGCCAGTAGTTTAACCTCAGGGGAGACCCAGTACTTC.

The gene calls are TRBV7-9 and TRBJ2-5, with 8 bases identical to TRBD1. Germline trimming cut 2 bases from V and 5 bases from J; bases unmatched to any gene: 4. The CDR3 length is 14 residues. CDR1 and CDR2 from the germline V gene are SEHNR and FQNEAQ (reference sequence). As DNA, the CDR3 is TGTGCCAGCAGCTTACATCAGGGGGCGGAGACCCAGTACTTC. It translates to CASSLHQGAETQYF.

This chain joins TRBV11-2 and TRBJ1-2; D is uncertain. The germline V gene has CDR1 SGHAT and CDR2 FQNNGV. The CDR3 runs to 13 residues. Trimming removed 2 bases from V and 3 bases from J, with 7 bases in between. The CDR3 reads CASSLPGHYGYTF. The CDR3 nucleotides read TGTGCCAGCAGCTTACCCGGTCACTATGGCTACACCTTC.

This clone was detected once. The rearrangement uses TRBV5-1 and TRBJ2-1; the D is unclear. Germline CDR1 and CDR2: SGHRS and YFSETQ. Deletions cut 4 bases from V and 7 bases from J, with 9 bases between. This CDR3 comprises 12 residues. CDR3 region: CASSRVWNEQFF. CDR3 sequence (DNA): TGCGCCAGCAGCCGAGTATGGAATGAGCAGTTCTTC.

This clone has just one count. V usage is TRBV27 and J usage is TRBJ2-5, with TRBD2 identical over 13 bases. This CDR3 is built from 16 residues. Germline CDR1 and CDR2: MNHEY and SMNVEV (reference sequence). The ends lost 4 bases at V and 9 bases at J; junction bases unmatched: 11. The CDR3 sequence is CASSSSGTSGAGAQYF. The CDR3 DNA reads as TGTGCCAGCAGTTCCTCCGGGACTAGCGGGGCGGGGGCCCAGTACTTC.

Written as DNA, the CDR3 is TGTGCCAGCTCTCCCGACAGGAAACTTGAAGCTTTCTTT. As protein: CASSPDRKLEAFF. V is TRBV18 and J is TRBJ1-1; perhaps TRBD1 as D (6 bases). The CDR3 has 13 amino acids. The germline V gene encodes CDR1 KGHSH and CDR2 LQKENI. V was shortened by 6 bases and J by 7 bases, with 15 bases between the two germline ends.

This chain links TRBV19 with TRBJ1-1, with no clear D. This CDR3 is built from 17 residues. Germline V CDR1 and CDR2: LNHDA, SQIVND (reference sequence). Trimming stripped 2 bases from V and 1 base from J, with 17 bases between. DNA of the CDR3: TGTGCCAGTAGTATAATTAGGGCCAAAAAACCGAACACTGAAGCTTTCTTT. It is translated as CASSIIRAKKPNTEAFF.

The V and J genes are TRBV18 and TRBJ2-1, with no clear D. CDR3 length: 15 amino acids. Trimming cost V 2 bases and J 5 bases, with 13 bases left between them. CDR1 is KGHSH, CDR2 LQKENI, per germline. This CDR3 reads CASSPRELSNNEQFF. CDR3 bases: TGTGCCAGCTCACCAAGGGAACTCTCTAACAATGAGCAGTTCTTC.

This clone was counted once. This chain joins TRBV7-3 and TRBJ1-1; no clear D gene. The CDR3 is 17 amino acids. Per germline, CDR1 SGHTA and CDR2 FQGTGA. Trimming pared 0 bases from V and 1 base from J, leaving 15 bases between. The CDR3 DNA is TGTGCCAGCAGCTTAACCCCCCGGATACAGCCGAACACTGAAGCTTTCTTT. This codes for CASSLTPRIQPNTEAFF.

J is TRBJ2-7 and V is TRBV5-8, with 9 bases that match TRBD2. J lost 6 bases, V lost 0 bases, and 7 bases had no gene match. Germline-derived CDR1 and CDR2 are SGHTS and YDEGEE. This CDR3 comprises 15 residues. CDR3 nucleotide sequence: TGTGCCAGCAGCTTGGAGATAGCGGGAGTTCCCGAGCAGTACTTC. It encodes CASSLEIAGVPEQYF.

CDR3: CASRVPSGNTGELFF. CDR3 nucleotide sequence: TGCGCCAGCAGAGTTCCCAGCGGAAATACCGGGGAGCTGTTTTTT. This sequence joins TRBV10-2 and TRBJ2-2; D perhaps matches TRBD2 (5 bases). The CDR3 spans 15 residues. The V gene lost 6 bases and the J gene lost 5 bases, with 16 bases spanning the gap. CDR1 WSHSY and CDR2 SAAADI come from the germline V gene.

The rearrangement uses TRBV15 and TRBJ2-7; possibly TRBD1 for D (6 bases). The germline V gene encodes CDR1 LNHNV and CDR2 YYDKDF (reference sequence). The length of the CDR3 is 14 residues. V was pared by 6 bases and J by 3 bases, with 15 bases between. The CDR3 region is CATSNRDEYYEQYF. The DNA of the CDR3 is TGTGCCACCAGTAACAGGGACGAATACTACGAGCAGTACTTC.